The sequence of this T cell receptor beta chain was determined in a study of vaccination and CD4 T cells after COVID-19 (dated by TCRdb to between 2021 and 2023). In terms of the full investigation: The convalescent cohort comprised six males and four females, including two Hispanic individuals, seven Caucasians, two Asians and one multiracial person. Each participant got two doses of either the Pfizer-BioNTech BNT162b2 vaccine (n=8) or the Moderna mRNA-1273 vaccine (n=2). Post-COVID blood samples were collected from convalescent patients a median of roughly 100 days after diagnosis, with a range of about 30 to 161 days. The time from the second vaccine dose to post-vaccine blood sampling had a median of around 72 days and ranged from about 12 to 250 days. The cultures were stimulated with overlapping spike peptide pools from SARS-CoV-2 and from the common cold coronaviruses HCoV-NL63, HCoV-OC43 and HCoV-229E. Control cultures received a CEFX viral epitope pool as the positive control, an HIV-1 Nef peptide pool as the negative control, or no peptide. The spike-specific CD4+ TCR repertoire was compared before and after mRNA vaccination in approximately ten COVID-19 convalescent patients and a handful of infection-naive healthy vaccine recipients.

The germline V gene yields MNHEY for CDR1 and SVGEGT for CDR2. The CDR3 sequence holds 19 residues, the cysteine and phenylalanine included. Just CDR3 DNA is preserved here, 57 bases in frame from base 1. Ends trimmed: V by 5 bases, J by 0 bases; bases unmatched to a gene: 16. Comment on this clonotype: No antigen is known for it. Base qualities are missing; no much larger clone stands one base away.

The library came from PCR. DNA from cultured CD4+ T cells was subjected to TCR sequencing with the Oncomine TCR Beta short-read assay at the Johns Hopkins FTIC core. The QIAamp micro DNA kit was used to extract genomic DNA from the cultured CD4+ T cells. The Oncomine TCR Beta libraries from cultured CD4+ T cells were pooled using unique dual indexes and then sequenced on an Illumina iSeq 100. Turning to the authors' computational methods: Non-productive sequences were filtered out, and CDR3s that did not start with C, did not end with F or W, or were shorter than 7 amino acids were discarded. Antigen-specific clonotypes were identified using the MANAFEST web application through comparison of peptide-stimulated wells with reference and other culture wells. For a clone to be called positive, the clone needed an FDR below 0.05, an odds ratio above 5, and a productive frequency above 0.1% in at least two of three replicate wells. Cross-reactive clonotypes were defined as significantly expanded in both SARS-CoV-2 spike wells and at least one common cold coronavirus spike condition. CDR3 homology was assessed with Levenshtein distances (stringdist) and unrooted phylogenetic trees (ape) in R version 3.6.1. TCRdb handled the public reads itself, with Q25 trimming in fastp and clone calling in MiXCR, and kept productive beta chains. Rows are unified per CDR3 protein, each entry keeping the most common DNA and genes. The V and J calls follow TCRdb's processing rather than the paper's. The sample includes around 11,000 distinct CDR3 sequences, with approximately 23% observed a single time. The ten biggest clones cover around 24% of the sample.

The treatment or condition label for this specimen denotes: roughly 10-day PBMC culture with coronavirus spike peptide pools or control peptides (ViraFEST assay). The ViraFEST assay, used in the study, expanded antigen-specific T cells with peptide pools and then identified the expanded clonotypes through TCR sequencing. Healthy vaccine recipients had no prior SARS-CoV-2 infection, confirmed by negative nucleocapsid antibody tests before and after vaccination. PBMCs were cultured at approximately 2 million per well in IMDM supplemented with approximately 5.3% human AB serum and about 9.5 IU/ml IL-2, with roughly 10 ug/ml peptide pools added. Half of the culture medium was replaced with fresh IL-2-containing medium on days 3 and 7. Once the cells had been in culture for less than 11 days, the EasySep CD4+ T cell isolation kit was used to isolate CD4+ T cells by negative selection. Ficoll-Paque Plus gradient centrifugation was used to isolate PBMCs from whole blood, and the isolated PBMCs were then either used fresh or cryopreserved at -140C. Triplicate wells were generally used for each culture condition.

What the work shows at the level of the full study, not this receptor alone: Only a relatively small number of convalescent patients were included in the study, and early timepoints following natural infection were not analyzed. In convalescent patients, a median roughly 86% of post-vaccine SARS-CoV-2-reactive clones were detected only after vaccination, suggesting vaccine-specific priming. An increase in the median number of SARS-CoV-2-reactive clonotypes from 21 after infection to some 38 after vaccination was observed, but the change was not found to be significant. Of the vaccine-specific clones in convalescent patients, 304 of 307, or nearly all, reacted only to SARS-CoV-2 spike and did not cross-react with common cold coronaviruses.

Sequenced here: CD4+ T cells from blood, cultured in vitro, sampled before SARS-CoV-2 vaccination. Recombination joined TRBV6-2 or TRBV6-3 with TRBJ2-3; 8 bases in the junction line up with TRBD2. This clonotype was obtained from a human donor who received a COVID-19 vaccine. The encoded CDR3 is CASSTHSPESGGSTDTQYF. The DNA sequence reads TGTGCCAGCAGTACTCACTCTCCCGAAAGCGGGGGAAGCACAGATACGCAGTATTTT.